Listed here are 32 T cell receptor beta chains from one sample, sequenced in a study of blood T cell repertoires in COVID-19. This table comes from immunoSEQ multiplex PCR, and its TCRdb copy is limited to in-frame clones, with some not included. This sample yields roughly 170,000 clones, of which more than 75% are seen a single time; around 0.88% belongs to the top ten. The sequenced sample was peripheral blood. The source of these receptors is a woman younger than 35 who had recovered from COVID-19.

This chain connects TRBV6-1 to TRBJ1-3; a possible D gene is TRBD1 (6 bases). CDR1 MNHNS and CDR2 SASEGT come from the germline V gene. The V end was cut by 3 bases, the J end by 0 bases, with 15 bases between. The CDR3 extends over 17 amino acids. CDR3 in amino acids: CASSEGAGVHSGNTIYF. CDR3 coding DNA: TGTGCCAGCAGTGAGGGGGCAGGCGTACACTCTGGAAACACCATATATTTT.

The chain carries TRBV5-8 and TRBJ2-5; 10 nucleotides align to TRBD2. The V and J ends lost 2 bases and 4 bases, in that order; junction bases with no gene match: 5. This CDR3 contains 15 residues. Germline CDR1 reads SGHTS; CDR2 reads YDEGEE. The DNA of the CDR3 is TGTGCCAGCAGCTTAAGCGGGAGGGCCGGAGAGACCCAGTACTTC. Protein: CASSLSGRAGETQYF. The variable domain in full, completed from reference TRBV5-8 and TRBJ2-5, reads EAGVTQSPTHLIKTRGQQATLRCSPISGHTSVYWYQQALGLGLQFLLWYDEGEERNRGNFPPRFSGRQFPNYSSELNVNALELEDSALYLCASSLSGRAGETQYFGPGTRLLVL.

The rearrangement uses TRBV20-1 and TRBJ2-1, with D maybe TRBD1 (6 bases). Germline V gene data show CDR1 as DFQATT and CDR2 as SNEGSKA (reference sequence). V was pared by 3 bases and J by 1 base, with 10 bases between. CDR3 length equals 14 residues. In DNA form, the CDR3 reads TGCAGTGCTAGTACAGGGAGTTCCTACAATGAGCAGTTCTTC. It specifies CSASTGSSYNEQFF.

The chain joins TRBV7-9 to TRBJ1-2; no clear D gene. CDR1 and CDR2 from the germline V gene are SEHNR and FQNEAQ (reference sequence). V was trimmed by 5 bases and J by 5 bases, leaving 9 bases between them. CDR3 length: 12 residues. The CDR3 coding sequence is TGTGCCAGCAGCCAATTACAGTATGGCTACACCTTC. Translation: CASSQLQYGYTF.

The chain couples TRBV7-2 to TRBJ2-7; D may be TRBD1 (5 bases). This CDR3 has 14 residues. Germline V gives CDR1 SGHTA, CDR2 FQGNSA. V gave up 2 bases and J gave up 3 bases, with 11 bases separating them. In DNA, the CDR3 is TGTGCCAGCAGCTTAACGTCGGACAACTACGAGCAGTACTTC. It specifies CASSLTSDNYEQYF. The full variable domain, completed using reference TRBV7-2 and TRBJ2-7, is GAGVSQSPSNKVTEKGKDVELRCDPISGHTALYWYRQSLGQGLEFLIYFQGNSAPDKSGLPSDRFSAERTGGSVSTLTIQRTQQEDSAVYLCASSLTSDNYEQYFGPGTRLTVT.

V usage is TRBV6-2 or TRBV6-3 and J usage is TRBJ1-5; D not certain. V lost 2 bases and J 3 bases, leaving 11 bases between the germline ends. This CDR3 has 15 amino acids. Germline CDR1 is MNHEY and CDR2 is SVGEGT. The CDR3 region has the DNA TGTGCCAGCAGTTACGGGCAGGTGTACAATCAGCCCCAGCATTTT. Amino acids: CASSYGQVYNQPQHF.

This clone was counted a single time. The CDR3 DNA sequence: TGTGCCAGCAGCGGGAAGGGACAGGGTCGGACTGAAGCTTTCTTT. Translation: CASSGKGQGRTEAFF. V usage is TRBV6-6 and J usage is TRBJ1-1, with TRBD1 identical over 9 bases. Germline V CDR1 and CDR2: MNHNY, SVGAGI (reference sequence). The CDR3 consists of 15 residues. V lost 6 bases to trimming and J lost 5 bases; unmatched junction nucleotides: 10.

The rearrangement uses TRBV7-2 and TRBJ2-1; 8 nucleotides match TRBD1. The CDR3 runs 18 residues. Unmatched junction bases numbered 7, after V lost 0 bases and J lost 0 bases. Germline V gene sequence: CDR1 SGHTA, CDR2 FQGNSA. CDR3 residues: CASSLAVTGGSSYNEQFF. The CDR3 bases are TGTGCCAGCAGCTTAGCTGTCACAGGGGGGAGCTCCTACAATGAGCAGTTCTTC.

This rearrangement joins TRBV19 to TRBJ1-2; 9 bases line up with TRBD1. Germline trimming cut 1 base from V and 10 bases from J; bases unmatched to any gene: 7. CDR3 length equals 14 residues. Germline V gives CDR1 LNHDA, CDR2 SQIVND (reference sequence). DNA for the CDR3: TGTGCCAGTAGTATAGCTACAGGGGGCTCAGACTACACCTTC. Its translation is CASSIATGGSDYTF. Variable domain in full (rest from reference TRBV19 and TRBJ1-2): DGGITQSPKYLFRKEGQNVTLSCEQNLNHDAMYWYRQDPGQGLRLIYYSQIVNDFQKGDIAEGYSVSREKKESFPLTVTSAQKNPTAFYLCASSIATGGSDYTFGSGTRLTVV.

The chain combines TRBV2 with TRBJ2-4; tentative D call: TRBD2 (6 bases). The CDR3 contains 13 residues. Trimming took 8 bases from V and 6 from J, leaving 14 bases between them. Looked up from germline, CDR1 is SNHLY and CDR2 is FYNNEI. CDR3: CASGDSIPNIQYF. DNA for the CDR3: TGTGCCAGCGGGGACTCAATACCAAACATTCAGTACTTC.

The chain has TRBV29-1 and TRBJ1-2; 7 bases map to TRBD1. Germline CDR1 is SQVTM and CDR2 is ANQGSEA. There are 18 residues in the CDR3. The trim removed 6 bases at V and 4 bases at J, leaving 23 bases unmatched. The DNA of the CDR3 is TGCAGCGTGAGCCGACAGGGAAAGGCGGCGGGGGGGCGCTATGGCTACACCTTC. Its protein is CSVSRQGKAAGGRYGYTF.

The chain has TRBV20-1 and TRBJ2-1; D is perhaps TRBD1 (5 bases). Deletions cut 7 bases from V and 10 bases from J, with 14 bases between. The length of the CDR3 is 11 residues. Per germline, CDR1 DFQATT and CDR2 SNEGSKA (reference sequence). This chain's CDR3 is CSVLGAREQFF. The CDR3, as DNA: TGCAGTGTCCTAGGGGCGCGGGAGCAGTTCTTC.

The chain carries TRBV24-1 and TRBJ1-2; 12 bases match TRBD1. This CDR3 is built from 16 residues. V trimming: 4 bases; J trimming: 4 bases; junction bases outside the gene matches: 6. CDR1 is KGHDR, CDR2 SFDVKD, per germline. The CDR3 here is CATSDPGQGAGYGYTF. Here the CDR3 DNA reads TGTGCCACCAGTGACCCGGGACAGGGGGCAGGCTATGGCTACACCTTC.

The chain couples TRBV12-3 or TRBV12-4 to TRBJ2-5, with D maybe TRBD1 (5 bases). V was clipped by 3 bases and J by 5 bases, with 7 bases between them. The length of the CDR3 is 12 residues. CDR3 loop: CASSFSGETQYF. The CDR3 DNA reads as TGTGCCAGCAGTTTTTCAGGGGAGACCCAGTACTTC.

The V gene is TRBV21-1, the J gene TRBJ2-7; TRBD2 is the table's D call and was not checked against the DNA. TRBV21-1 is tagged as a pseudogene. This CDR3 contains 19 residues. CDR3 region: CASSKEASGRAIVSYEQYV. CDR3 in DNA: TGTGCCAGCAGCAAAGAGGCTAGCGGGAGGGCCATAGTATCCTACGAGCAGTACGTC.

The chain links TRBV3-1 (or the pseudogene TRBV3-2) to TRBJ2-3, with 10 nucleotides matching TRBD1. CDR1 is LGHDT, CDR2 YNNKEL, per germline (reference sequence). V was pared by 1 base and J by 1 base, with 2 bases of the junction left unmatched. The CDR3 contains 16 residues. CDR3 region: CASSQVGTGGTDTQYF. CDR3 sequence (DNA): TGTGCCAGCAGCCAAGTTGGGACAGGGGGCACAGATACGCAGTATTTT.

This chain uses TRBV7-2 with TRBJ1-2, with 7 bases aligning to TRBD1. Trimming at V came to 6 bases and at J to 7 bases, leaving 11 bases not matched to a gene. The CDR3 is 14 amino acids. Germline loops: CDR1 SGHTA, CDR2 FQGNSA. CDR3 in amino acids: CASRNTGTESGYTF. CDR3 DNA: TGTGCCAGCAGAAACACCGGGACAGAATCTGGCTACACCTTC.

The CDR3 loop reads CASSLAYTSYEQYV. The CDR3 region has the DNA TGTGCCAGCAGCTTAGCTTACACCTCCTACGAGCAGTACGTC. The chain joins TRBV11-2 to TRBJ2-7; D call uncertain. This CDR3 comprises 14 residues. CDR1 and CDR2 from the germline V gene are SGHAT and FQNNGV. The V end lost 1 base, the J end lost 0 bases, and 7 bases lay between the germline ends.

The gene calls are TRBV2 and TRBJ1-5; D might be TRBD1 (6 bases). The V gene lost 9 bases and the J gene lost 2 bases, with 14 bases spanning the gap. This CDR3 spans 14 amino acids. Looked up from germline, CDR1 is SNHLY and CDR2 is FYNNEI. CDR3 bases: TGTGCCAGGGGGGCAGGGGCGGGCAATCAGCCCCAGCATTTT. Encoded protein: CARGAGAGNQPQHF.

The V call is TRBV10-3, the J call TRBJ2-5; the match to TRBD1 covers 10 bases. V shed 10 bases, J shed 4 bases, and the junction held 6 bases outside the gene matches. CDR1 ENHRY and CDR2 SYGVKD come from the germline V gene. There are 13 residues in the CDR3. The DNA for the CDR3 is TGTGCCACGCGACAGGGGGCGGGAGAGACCCAGTACTTC. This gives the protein CATRQGAGETQYF.

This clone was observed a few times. The CDR3 loop is CASSGVNQPQHF. For the CDR3, the DNA is TGTGCCAGTAGCGGAGTTAATCAGCCCCAGCATTTT. V is TRBV19 and J is TRBJ1-5; D unclear. The CDR3 is made up of 12 amino acids. Trimming shortened V by 6 bases and J by 4 bases, and 7 bases separated the two germline ends. Germline CDR1 is LNHDA and CDR2 is SQIVND (reference sequence).

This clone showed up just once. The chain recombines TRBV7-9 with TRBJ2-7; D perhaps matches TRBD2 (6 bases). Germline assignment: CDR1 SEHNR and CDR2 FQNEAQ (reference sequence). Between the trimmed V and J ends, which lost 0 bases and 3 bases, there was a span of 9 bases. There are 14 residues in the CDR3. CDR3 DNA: TGTGCCAGCAGCTTAGCGGGAGGCCACTACGAGCAGTACGTC. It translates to CASSLAGGHYEQYV.

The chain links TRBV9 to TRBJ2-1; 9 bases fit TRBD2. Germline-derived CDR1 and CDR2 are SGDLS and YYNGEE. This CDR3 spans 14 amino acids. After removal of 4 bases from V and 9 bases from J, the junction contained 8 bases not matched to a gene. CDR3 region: CASSPRLAGAEQFF. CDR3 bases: TGTGCCAGCAGCCCCCGCTTAGCGGGGGCTGAGCAGTTCTTC.

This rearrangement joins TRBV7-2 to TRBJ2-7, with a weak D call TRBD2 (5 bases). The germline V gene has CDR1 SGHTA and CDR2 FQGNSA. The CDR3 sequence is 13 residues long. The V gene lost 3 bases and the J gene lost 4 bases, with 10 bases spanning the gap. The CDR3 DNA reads TGTGCCAGCAGCTTCGAGGACTTTTACGAGCAGTACGTC. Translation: CASSFEDFYEQYV.

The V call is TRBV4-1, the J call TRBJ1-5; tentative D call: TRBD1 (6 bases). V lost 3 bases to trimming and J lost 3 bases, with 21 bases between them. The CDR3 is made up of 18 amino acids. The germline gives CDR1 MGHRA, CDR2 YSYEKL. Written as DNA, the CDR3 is TGCGCCAGCAGCCATCTCCAGGGGCAAGGGGCTCCCAATCAGCCCCAGCATTTT. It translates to CASSHLQGQGAPNQPQHF.

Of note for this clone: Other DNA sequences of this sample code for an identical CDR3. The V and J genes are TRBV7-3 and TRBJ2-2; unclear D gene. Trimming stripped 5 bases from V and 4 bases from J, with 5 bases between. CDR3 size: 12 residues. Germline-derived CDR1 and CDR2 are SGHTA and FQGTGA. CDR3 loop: CASSPGTGELFF. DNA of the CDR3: TGTGCCAGCAGCCCCGGCACCGGGGAGCTGTTTTTT.

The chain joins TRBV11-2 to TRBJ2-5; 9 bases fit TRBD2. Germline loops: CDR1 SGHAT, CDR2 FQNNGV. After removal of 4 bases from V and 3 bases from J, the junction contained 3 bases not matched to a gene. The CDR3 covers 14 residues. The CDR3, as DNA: TGTGCCAGCAGCTCAAGACTAGCGGAAGAGACCCAGTACTTC. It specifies CASSSRLAEETQYF.

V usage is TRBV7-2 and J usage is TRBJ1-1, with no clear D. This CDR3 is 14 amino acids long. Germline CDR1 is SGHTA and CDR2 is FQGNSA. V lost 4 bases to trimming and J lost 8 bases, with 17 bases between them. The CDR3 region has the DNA TGTGCCAGCAGCTCACCCCCCGCGGTTGTAGAAGCTTTCTTT. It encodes CASSSPPAVVEAFF.

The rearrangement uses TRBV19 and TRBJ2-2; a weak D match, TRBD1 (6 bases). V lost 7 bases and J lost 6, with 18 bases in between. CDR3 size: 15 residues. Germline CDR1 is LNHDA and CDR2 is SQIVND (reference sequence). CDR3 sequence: CASTSGRGRAGELFF. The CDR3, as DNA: TGTGCCAGTACCAGTGGCAGGGGAAGGGCCGGGGAGCTGTTTTTT.

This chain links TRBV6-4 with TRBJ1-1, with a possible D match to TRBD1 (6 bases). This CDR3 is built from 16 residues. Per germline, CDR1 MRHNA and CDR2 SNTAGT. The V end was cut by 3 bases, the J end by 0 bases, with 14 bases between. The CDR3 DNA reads TGTGCCAGCAGTGATTCCCCGGGACACCTGAACACTGAAGCTTTCTTT. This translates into CASSDSPGHLNTEAFF.

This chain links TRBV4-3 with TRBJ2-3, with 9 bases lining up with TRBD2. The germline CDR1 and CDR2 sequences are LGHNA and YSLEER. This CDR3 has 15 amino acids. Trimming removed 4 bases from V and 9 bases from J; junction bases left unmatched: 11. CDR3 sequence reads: CASSRLAADWGTQYF. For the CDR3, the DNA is TGCGCCAGCAGCCGACTAGCGGCCGACTGGGGGACGCAGTATTTT.

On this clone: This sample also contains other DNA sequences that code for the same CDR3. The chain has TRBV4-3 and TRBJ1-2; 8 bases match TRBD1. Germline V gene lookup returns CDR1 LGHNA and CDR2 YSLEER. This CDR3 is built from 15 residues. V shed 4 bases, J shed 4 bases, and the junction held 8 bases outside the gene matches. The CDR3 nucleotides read TGCGCCAGCAGCCCCGGGACAGGTGGATTCTATGGCTACACCTTC. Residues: CASSPGTGGFYGYTF.